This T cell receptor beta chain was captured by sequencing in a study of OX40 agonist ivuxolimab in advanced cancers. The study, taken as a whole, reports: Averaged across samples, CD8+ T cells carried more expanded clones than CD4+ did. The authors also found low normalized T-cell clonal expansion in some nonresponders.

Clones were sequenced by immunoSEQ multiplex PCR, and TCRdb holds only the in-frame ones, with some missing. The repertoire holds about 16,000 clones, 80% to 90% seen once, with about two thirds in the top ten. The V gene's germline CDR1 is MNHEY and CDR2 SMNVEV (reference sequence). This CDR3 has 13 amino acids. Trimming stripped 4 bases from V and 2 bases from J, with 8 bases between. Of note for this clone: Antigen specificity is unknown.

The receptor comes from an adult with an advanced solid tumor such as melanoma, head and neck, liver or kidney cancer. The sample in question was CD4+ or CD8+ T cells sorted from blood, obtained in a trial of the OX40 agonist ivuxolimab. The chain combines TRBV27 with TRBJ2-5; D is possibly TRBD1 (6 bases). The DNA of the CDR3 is TGTGCCAGCAGTTCAACAGGGCAAGAGACCCAGTACTTC. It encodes CASSSTGQETQYF.